The 13 T cell receptor beta chains reported below all come from one sample, sequenced in a study of blood T cell repertoires in COVID-19. Only in-frame clones appear in the TCRdb table, and some are missing; sequencing was by immunoSEQ multiplex PCR. The table records approximately 100,000 clones, approximately 88% of them present only once. The sequenced sample consisted of peripheral blood. All receptors derive from a woman between 55 and 75 years old with acute or convalescent COVID-19.

The chain carries TRBV6-6 and TRBJ1-2; 9 bases fit TRBD1. From germline, CDR1 is MNHNY and CDR2 SVGAGI (reference sequence). Trimming took 6 bases from V and 4 from J; bases not matched to a gene: 6. The CDR3 is 14 residues long. CDR3 loop: CASRTGGAPYGYTF. The CDR3 DNA follows: TGTGCCAGCAGAACAGGGGGCGCACCCTATGGCTACACCTTC.

This chain uses TRBV5-1 with TRBJ2-2; 7 bases line up with TRBD2. Germline-derived CDR1 and CDR2 are SGHRS and YFSETQ. This CDR3 region has 15 residues. V lost 0 bases and J lost 4; bases outside the gene matches: 3. The CDR3 DNA sequence: TGCGCCAGCAGCTTGGCTCCTAGCGGCACCGGGGAGCTGTTTTTT. Translation: CASSLAPSGTGELFF.

The gene calls are TRBV28 and TRBJ1-2; D unresolved. The CDR3 sequence is 14 residues long. Deletions cut 3 bases from V and 4 bases from J, with 12 bases between. Germline V gives CDR1 MDHEN, CDR2 SYDVKM. The CDR3 coding sequence is TGTGCCAGCAGTTTCACCAATCTAGGCTATGGCTACACCTTC. It is translated as CASSFTNLGYGYTF.

This clone was detected once. The V gene is TRBV10-3, the J gene TRBJ1-1, with 8 nucleotides matching TRBD1. This CDR3 is built from 15 residues. CDR1 and CDR2 from the germline V gene are ENHRY and SYGVKD. The V gene end was trimmed by 4 bases and the J gene end by 10 bases; junction bases not matched to a gene: 14. The CDR3 DNA reads as TGTGCCATCAGTGGGCTTACAGGGGGAAGTGGTGGAGCTTTCTTT. Protein product: CAISGLTGGSGGAFF.

This sequence joins TRBV19 and TRBJ1-1; D unclear. Trimming shortened V by 10 bases and J by 8 bases, and 11 bases separated the two germline ends. In germline, CDR1 is LNHDA, CDR2 SQIVND (reference sequence). This CDR3 has 10 amino acids. CDR3 in amino acids: CATRHGEAFF. The CDR3 DNA follows: TGTGCCACCCGACACGGCGAAGCTTTCTTT.

The genes are TRBV24-1 and TRBJ2-2; the match to TRBD2 covers 12 bases. This CDR3 is 17 amino acids long. V was clipped by 4 bases and J by 6 bases; unmatched bases: 8. CDR1 is KGHDR, CDR2 SFDVKD, per germline. CDR3: CATSDLWTSGISGELFF. CDR3 nucleotides: TGTGCCACCAGTGACTTATGGACTAGCGGGATTTCCGGGGAGCTGTTTTTT.

This clone was seen only once. V gene TRBV7-2 combines with J gene TRBJ2-1; weak D call: TRBD2 (5 bases). CDR3 length equals 16 residues. The germline gives CDR1 SGHTA, CDR2 FQGNSA. V was pared by 4 bases and J by 10 bases, with 23 bases between. The CDR3 DNA reads as TGTGCCAGCAGCTCCCCCCAGCAGCTTCTGAGGAGGGAGCAGTTCTTC. Translated: CASSSPQQLLRREQFF.

This clone has only a few counts. V is TRBV5-1 and J is TRBJ2-2, with 13 bases that match TRBD2. V gave up 2 bases and J gave up 7 bases; unmatched junction bases: 5. There are 16 residues in the CDR3. Per germline, CDR1 SGHRS and CDR2 YFSETQ. The CDR3 DNA follows: TGCGCCAGCAGCTTTGGACTAGCGGGAGAATTCGGGGAGCTGTTTTTT. It yields the protein CASSFGLAGEFGELFF.

This clone was observed once. The chain carries TRBV30 and TRBJ2-3; TRBD1 agrees at 7 bases. The CDR3 is 14 residues long. Germline lookup yields CDR1 GTSNPN and CDR2 SVGIG (reference sequence). V lost 0 bases and J lost 1; bases outside the gene matches: 1. The CDR3 loop is CAWSVGGGTDTQYF. The CDR3 nucleotides are TGTGCCTGGAGTGTAGGGGGCGGCACAGATACGCAGTATTTT.

This clone was detected once. J is TRBJ1-1 and V is TRBV7-8; weak D call: TRBD1 (6 bases). V gave up 0 bases and J gave up 3 bases, with 11 bases separating them. This CDR3 comprises 15 residues. Looked up from germline, CDR1 is SGHVS and CDR2 is FQNEAQ. Written as DNA, the CDR3 is TGTGCCAGCAGCTTAGCGGGGGGGCAGTACACTGAAGCTTTCTTT. This codes for CASSLAGGQYTEAFF.

This chain joins TRBV9 and TRBJ2-1, with D possibly being TRBD1 (6 bases). The length of the CDR3 is 13 residues. The germline V gene has CDR1 SGDLS and CDR2 YYNGEE. Between the trimmed V and J ends, which lost 4 bases and 6 bases, there was a span of 11 bases. The CDR3 DNA reads TGTGCCAGCAGCTCGGGGACAACCAATGAGCAGTTCTTC. This encodes CASSSGTTNEQFF.

This clone occurred a few times. The rearrangement joins TRBV6-5 to TRBJ1-5; a weak D match, TRBD1 (6 bases). Germline CDR1 MNHEY, CDR2 SVGAGI. V was pared by 5 bases and J by 3 bases, with 14 bases between. The CDR3 loop spans 15 amino acids. CDR3 residues: CASSKNWGHNQPQHF. As DNA, the CDR3 is TGTGCCAGCAGTAAAAATTGGGGACACAATCAGCCCCAGCATTTT.

The sample holds one count of this clone. The V and J genes are TRBV6-5 and TRBJ1-1; TRBD1 agrees at 9 bases. Germline CDR1 is MNHEY and CDR2 is SVGAGI. This CDR3 contains 13 residues. The trim removed 8 bases at V and 3 bases at J, leaving 4 bases unmatched. CDR3 sequence (DNA): TGTGCCAGCCGACAGGGGGGCTACACTGAAGCTTTCTTT. As protein: CASRQGGYTEAFF.